Below, 14 T cell receptor beta chains from the same sample are listed, as sequenced in a study of blood T cell repertoires in COVID-19. Profiled with immunoSEQ multiplex PCR; TCRdb holds only in-frame clones, not every one. The data show 220,000 or so clones, with 84% seen just once and approximately 7.3% held by the top ten. Sequenced: PBMCs or T cells enriched from blood (not recorded which). All receptors come from a woman aged 40 to 50 who had recovered from COVID-19.

The V call is TRBV19, the J call TRBJ1-2; no clear D. This CDR3 spans 11 amino acids. The germline V and J ends were trimmed by 7 bases and 8 bases, with 11 bases remaining between them. Germline CDR1 is LNHDA and CDR2 is SQIVND (reference sequence). CDR3 in amino acids: CASTTEGGYTF. CDR3 sequence (DNA): TGTGCCAGTACTACCGAGGGAGGCTACACCTTC.

This clone occurred once. The CDR3 nucleotides are TGTGCCAGCAGTTGGGAGACTAGCGGGATTCCGTACGAGCAGTACTTC. This gives the protein CASSWETSGIPYEQYF. J is TRBJ2-7 and V is TRBV28, with 11 nucleotides matching TRBD2. From germline, CDR1 is MDHEN and CDR2 SYDVKM. Germline trimming cut 4 bases from V and 4 bases from J; bases unmatched to any gene: 9. This CDR3 comprises 16 residues.

V gene TRBV4-1 combines with J gene TRBJ2-5; TRBD2 might be the D (6 bases). The V end was cut by 6 bases, the J end by 5 bases, with 13 bases between. The CDR3 length is 13 residues. CDR1 is MGHRA, CDR2 YSYEKL, per germline. As DNA, the CDR3 is TGCGCCAGCAGTCTAGCGTCCGGGGAGACCCAGTACTTC. It yields the protein CASSLASGETQYF.

This clone appeared many times. This rearrangement joins TRBV6-2 or TRBV6-3 to TRBJ2-5; D call uncertain. V shed 5 bases and J shed 7 bases, with 8 bases lying between them. The germline gives CDR1 MNHEY, CDR2 SVGEGT. This CDR3 has 11 residues. DNA for the CDR3: TGTGCCAGCAGTAACCCCGGGACCCAGTACTTC. Protein product: CASSNPGTQYF.

CDR3 region: CASNRGTEAFF. The CDR3 nucleotides are TGTGCCAGTAATAGGGGGACTGAAGCTTTCTTT. V is TRBV19 and J is TRBJ1-1; D perhaps matches TRBD1 (6 bases). V was trimmed by 7 bases and J by 5 bases, leaving 8 bases between them. The CDR3 length is 11 residues. Looked up from germline, CDR1 is LNHDA and CDR2 is SQIVND (reference sequence).

This chain joins TRBV3-1 (or the pseudogene TRBV3-2) and TRBJ2-5, with no clear D. The germline V gene has CDR1 LGHDT and CDR2 YNNKEL (reference sequence). V lost 1 base, J lost 5 bases, and 11 bases lay in between. The CDR3 is made up of 14 amino acids. The CDR3, as DNA: TGTGCCAGCAGCCAAGTTAGCCTATCGGAGACCCAGTACTTC. Its protein product is CASSQVSLSETQYF.

The CDR3 reads CASSTPTSVGEQFF. CDR3 DNA: TGTGCCAGCAGTACGCCGACTAGCGTAGGTGAGCAGTTCTTC. This chain connects TRBV6-6 to TRBJ2-1; 8 bases line up with TRBD2. Per germline, CDR1 MNHNY and CDR2 SVGAGI (reference sequence). This CDR3 has 14 amino acids. V lost 5 bases, J lost 9 bases, and 9 bases stayed unmatched.

This clone has just a few counts. The CDR3 here is CASSVTQGARSGNTIYF. In DNA, the CDR3 is TGCGCCAGCAGCGTCACTCAAGGGGCCAGATCTGGAAACACCATATATTTT. J is TRBJ1-3 and V is TRBV5-1, with D possibly matching TRBD1 (5 bases). This CDR3 is 17 amino acids long. V was trimmed by 4 bases and J by 1 base, leaving 18 bases between them. The germline V gene encodes CDR1 SGHRS and CDR2 YFSETQ.

This chain joins TRBV18 and TRBJ2-5, with TRBD1 matching 9 bases. Germline lookup yields CDR1 KGHSH and CDR2 LQKENI. Losses at the gene ends were 3 bases for V and 4 bases for J; bases not matched to a gene: 3. There are 14 residues in the CDR3. The CDR3 loop is CASSPKTGGETQYF. The CDR3 DNA sequence: TGTGCCAGCTCACCGAAGACAGGGGGAGAGACCCAGTACTTC.

Many counts were recorded for this clone. This chain connects TRBV27 to TRBJ1-2; D perhaps matches TRBD1 (5 bases). In germline, CDR1 is MNHEY, CDR2 SMNVEV (reference sequence). There are 12 residues in the CDR3. V shed 5 bases and J shed 7 bases, with 11 bases lying between them. For the CDR3, the DNA is TGTGCCAGCAGTAACCAGGGAACTGGCTACACCTTC. Protein: CASSNQGTGYTF.

The rearrangement links TRBV5-1 to TRBJ1-2, with D possibly TRBD1 on 5 matching bases. The CDR3 totals 13 residues. In germline, CDR1 is SGHRS, CDR2 YFSETQ. With 0 bases removed from V and 7 bases from J, the gap between germline ends came to 10 bases. The DNA for the CDR3 is TGCGCCAGCAGCTTGGAGGGGCCTGGTGGCTACACCTTC. Its protein product is CASSLEGPGGYTF.

The chain joins TRBV19 to TRBJ1-1, with 8 bases that match TRBD1. The CDR3 loop spans 16 amino acids. V dropped 6 bases and J dropped 5; count of bases not matched to a gene: 14. The germline gives CDR1 LNHDA, CDR2 SQIVND (reference sequence). CDR3 in amino acids: CASRKAGGGLRTEAFF. In DNA, the CDR3 is TGTGCCAGTAGGAAGGCAGGGGGCGGGTTACGGACTGAAGCTTTCTTT.

V and J are TRBV18 and TRBJ2-5, with D unresolved. There are 13 residues in the CDR3. Trimming cost V 3 bases and J 4 bases, with 9 bases left between them. Germline CDR1 KGHSH, CDR2 LQKENI. As DNA, the CDR3 is TGTGCCAGCTCACCCGGCCTAGGAGAGACCCAGTACTTC. Translated, it gives CASSPGLGETQYF.

In its sample, this clone was seen a few times. The V call is TRBV4-3, the J call TRBJ2-1, with TRBD2 matching 16 bases. J lost 9 bases, V lost 4 bases, and 12 bases had no gene match. This CDR3 has 18 amino acids. Germline values: CDR1 LGHNA, CDR2 YSLEER. Here the CDR3 DNA reads TGCGCCAGCAGCCGGGGACTAGCGGGAGGGACCTTAGATGGTGAGCAGTTCTTC. It codes for CASSRGLAGGTLDGEQFF.